These T cell receptor beta chains were read from a single sample in a study of cytomegalovirus exposure and HLA in healthy donors. Measured with immunoSEQ multiplex PCR; TCRdb has only the in-frame clones, and not every one. The table lists 70,000 to 95,000 clones, over 85% of them singletons. Source material: PBMCs. These receptors were taken from a woman in her thirties in good health and CMV-seronegative. Each CDR3 is given with its conserved first and last residue. D genes are given only for firm matches. Size tells how often a clone was seen (once, few, many) or the class of an expanded clone, and some rows leave it out.

D gene	V gene	J gene	clone size	CDR3 protein	CDR3 DNA
-	TRBV7-8	TRBJ1-2	-	CASSSDSYGYTF	TGTGCCAGCAGTTCGGACAGTTATGGCTACACCTTC
-	TRBV5-6	TRBJ2-1	-	CASSLSTGSGREQFF	TGTGCCAGCAGCTTGAGTACCGGGAGCGGCCGTGAGCAGTTCTTC
TRBD2	TRBV5-4	TRBJ2-1	-	CASSLAVSSGSREQFF	TGTGCCAGCAGCTTGGCCGTTAGTAGCGGGAGCCGTGAGCAGTTCTTC
-	TRBV7-2	TRBJ1-2	-	CASSFLGDTDYGYTF	TGTGCCAGCAGCTTCCTGGGGGACACGGACTATGGCTACACCTTC
-	TRBV19	TRBJ2-2	-	CASSMGTYTGELFF	TGTGCCAGTAGTATGGGCACATACACCGGGGAGCTGTTTTTT
-	TRBV5-5	TRBJ1-2	-	CASSSGGPANYGYTF	TGTGCCAGCAGCTCGGGGGGTCCAGCCAACTATGGCTACACCTTC
TRBD1	TRBV4-1	TRBJ2-2	-	CASSQVLDRGAGELFF	TGCGCCAGCAGCCAAGTGCTTGACAGGGGAGCCGGGGAGCTGTTTTTT
-	TRBV2	TRBJ2-7	once	CASSDPIYRDSYEQYF	TGTGCCAGCAGCGACCCGATCTACAGGGACTCCTACGAGCAGTACTTC
-	TRBV28	TRBJ1-5	-	CASRVQGGNMRPQHF	TGTGCCAGCCGGGTGCAGGGCGGTAATATGAGGCCCCAGCATTTT
-	TRBV10-3	TRBJ2-5	-	CAISEFSEETQYF	TGTGCCATCAGTGAGTTTTCGGAAGAGACCCAGTACTTC
TRBD1	TRBV4-2	TRBJ2-3	-	CASSQDGRGGVTDTQYF	TGTGCCAGCAGCCAAGATGGAAGAGGGGGCGTGACAGATACGCAGTATTTT
-	TRBV9	TRBJ1-4	-	CASSASGTDLRREKLFF	TGTGCCAGCAGCGCCTCCGGAACGGACCTCCGGAGGGAAAAACTGTTTTTT
TRBD1	TRBV6-1	TRBJ2-7	-	CASSGTAYYEQYF	TGTGCCAGCAGCGGGACAGCTTACTACGAGCAGTACTTC
-	TRBV7-9	TRBJ2-7	-	CASSLVEGGYEQYF	TGTGCCAGCAGCTTAGTTGAGGGTGGTTACGAGCAGTACTTC
-	TRBV6-6	TRBJ1-5	-	CASSYFEGGDQPQHF	TGTGCCAGCAGTTACTTTGAGGGTGGAGATCAGCCCCAGCATTTT